The 6 T cell receptor beta chains reported below all come from one sample, sequenced in a study of blood T cells in healthy people across ages. It was with a sample-barcoded 5' primer and a J-beta primer mix that a second PCR of about 6 to 12 cycles was run. Each CDR3 protein is one row after TCRdb ran MiXCR on the 5' RACE reads. There are around 1,000,000 distinct CDR3 sequences in the sample; approximately 25% occur only once, and 0.65% to 0.75% lies in the top ten. In addition, the sample was reused for a study of T cells of mothers and their children.

The sequenced material came from blood. These receptors all come from a girl aged 2-15 years in good health.

This clonotype was detected only once. The CDR3 loop reads CASSLFRGIRGDTEAFF. In nucleotides, the CDR3 is TGTGCCAGCAGTTTATTCAGGGGGATTCGGGGGGACACTGAAGCTTTCTTT. The gene calls are TRBV6-5 and TRBJ1-1; 7 bases line up with TRBD1. In germline, CDR1 is MNHEY, CDR2 SVGAGI. With V trimmed by 4 bases and J by 3 bases, 14 bases remained unmatched. This CDR3 has 17 residues.

This clonotype showed up just a few times. The rearrangement uses TRBV6-2 or TRBV6-3 and TRBJ2-7; D is unresolved. V was shortened by 2 bases and J by 2 bases, with 4 bases between the two germline ends. This CDR3 has 12 amino acids. Germline CDR1 is MNHEY and CDR2 is SVGEGT. Here the CDR3 reads CASSYTTYEQYF. The DNA of the CDR3 is TGTGCCAGCAGTTACACGACCTACGAGCAGTACTTC.

This clonotype was observed a handful of times. CDR3 amino acids: CASSPTGTSGYTF. Written as DNA, the CDR3 is TGTGCCAGCAGCCCAACAGGGACCTCTGGCTACACCTTC. This sequence joins TRBV12-3 or TRBV12-4 and TRBJ1-2; possibly TRBD1 for D (6 bases). Between the trimmed V and J ends, which lost 6 bases and 7 bases, there was a span of 15 bases. The CDR3 is 13 amino acids.

The chain has TRBV3-1 and TRBJ2-7; D is uncertain. The ends were cut back, 1 base at V and 7 bases at J, with 8 bases in the middle. This CDR3 region has 12 residues. CDR1 is LGHDT, CDR2 YNNKEL, per germline (reference sequence). This CDR3 is CASSQGPTEQYF. The CDR3 bases are TGTGCCAGCAGCCAAGGGCCTACAGAGCAGTACTTC.

This clonotype was recorded only once. The rearrangement joins TRBV12-3 or TRBV12-4 to TRBJ2-1; 8 nucleotides line up with TRBD2. Trimming cost V 6 bases and J 8 bases; bases outside gene matches: 9. The CDR3 loop spans 14 amino acids. The chain's CDR3 is CASSLLAARDEQFF. The CDR3, as DNA: TGTGCCAGCAGCCTACTAGCGGCAAGGGATGAGCAGTTCTTC.

The chain combines TRBV29-1 with TRBJ1-2; D ambiguous. Germline V CDR1 and CDR2: SQVTM, ANQGSEA. V lost 6 bases, J lost 7 bases, and 9 bases lay in between. This CDR3 region has 10 residues. The CDR3 DNA reads TGCAGCGTCGAGACTTTTGGCTACACCTTC. It codes for CSVETFGYTF. The full variable domain, with the rest looked up from reference TRBV29-1 and TRBJ1-2, is SAVISQKPSRDICQRGTSLTIQCQVDSQVTMMFWYRQQPGQSLTLIATANQGSEATYESGFVIDKFPISRPNLTFSTLTVSNMSPEDSSIYLCSVETFGYTFGSGTRLTVV.